What follows describes a single T cell receptor (beta chain). The age range of participants was about 18 to 89 years, with residence in under 30 US areas. This specimen belongs to a study of blood T cell repertoires in COVID-19. Looking at the study overall: The analysed material was cDNA or gDNA that came from T cells, B-cell-depleted T cells, or PBMCs.

The CDR3 contains 15 residues. Germline V gives CDR1 SEHNR, CDR2 FQNEAQ (reference sequence). V lost 8 bases, J lost 2 bases, and 19 bases lay in between. Measured with immunoSEQ multiplex PCR; TCRdb has only the in-frame clones, and not every one. The table has some 200,000 clones, 85% to 90% seen once. The J gene is TRBJ2-7, the V gene TRBV7-9; D is possibly TRBD1 (5 bases). The sequence was collected from a woman younger than 30 in a cohort exposed to, infected with or recovered from COVID-19 (not recorded which). Material for sequencing was PBMCs or T cells enriched from blood (not recorded which). This chain's CDR3 is CASQIGYDSTYEQYF. The CDR3 bases are TGTGCCAGCCAGATTGGTTACGACAGCACCTACGAGCAGTACTTC.